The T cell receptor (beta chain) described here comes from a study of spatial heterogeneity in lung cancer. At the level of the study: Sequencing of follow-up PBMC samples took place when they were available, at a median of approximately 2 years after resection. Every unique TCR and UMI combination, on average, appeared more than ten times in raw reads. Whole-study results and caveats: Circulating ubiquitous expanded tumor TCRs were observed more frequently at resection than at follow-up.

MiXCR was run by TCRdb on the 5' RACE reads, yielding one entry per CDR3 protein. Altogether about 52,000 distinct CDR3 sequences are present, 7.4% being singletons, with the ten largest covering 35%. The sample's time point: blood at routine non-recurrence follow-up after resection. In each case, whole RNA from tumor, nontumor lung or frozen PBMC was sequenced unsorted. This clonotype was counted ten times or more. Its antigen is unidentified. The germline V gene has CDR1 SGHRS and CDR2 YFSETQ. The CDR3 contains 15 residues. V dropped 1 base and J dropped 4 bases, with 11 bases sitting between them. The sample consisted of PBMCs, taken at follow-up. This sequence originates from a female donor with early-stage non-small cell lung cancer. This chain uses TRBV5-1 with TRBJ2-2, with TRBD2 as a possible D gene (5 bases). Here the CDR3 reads CASSLPGGPTGELFF. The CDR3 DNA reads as TGCGCCAGCAGCTTGCCCGGCGGGCCCACCGGGGAGCTGTTTTTT. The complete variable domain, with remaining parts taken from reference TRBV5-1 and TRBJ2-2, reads KAGVTQTPRYLIKTRGQQVTLSCSPISGHRSVSWYQQTPGQGLQFLFEYFSETQRNKGNFPGRFSGRQFSNSRSEMNVSTLELGDSALYLCASSLPGGPTGELFFGEGSRLTVL.